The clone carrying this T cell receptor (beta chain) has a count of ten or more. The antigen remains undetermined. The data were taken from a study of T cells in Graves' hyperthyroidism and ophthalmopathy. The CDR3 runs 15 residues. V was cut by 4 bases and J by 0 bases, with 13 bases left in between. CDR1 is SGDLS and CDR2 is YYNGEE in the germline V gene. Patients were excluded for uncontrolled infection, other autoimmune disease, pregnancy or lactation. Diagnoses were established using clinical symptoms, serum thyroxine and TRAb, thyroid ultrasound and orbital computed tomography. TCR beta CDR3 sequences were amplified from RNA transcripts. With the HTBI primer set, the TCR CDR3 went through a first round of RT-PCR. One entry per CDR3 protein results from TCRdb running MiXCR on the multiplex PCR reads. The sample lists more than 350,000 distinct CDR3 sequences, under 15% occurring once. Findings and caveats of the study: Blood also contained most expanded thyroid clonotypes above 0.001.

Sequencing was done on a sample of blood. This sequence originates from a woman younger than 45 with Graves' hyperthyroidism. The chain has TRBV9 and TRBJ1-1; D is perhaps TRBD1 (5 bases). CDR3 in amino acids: CASSPRQLMNTEAFF. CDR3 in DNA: TGTGCCAGCAGCCCCCGACAGCTCATGAACACTGAAGCTTTCTTT.